The 4 T cell receptor beta chains reported below all come from one sample, sequenced in a study of Graves' ophthalmopathy and Graves' hyperthyroidism. Amplified material comprised TCR beta CDR3 regions derived from RNA transcripts. RT-PCR with HTBI primers came first, then second-round multiplex PCR. Using its own MiXCR run on the multiplex PCR reads, TCRdb lists one record per CDR3 protein. The table includes around 670,000 distinct CDR3 sequences, 40% detected once. The sample comprised peripheral blood. The receptors stem from an adult man with Graves' ophthalmopathy.

V gene TRBV29-1 combines with J gene TRBJ1-1; 12 nucleotides align to TRBD1. The CDR3 extends over 11 amino acids. The germline gives CDR1 SQVTM, CDR2 ANQGSEA. Trimming at V came to 6 bases and at J to 9 bases, leaving 2 bases not matched to a gene. CDR3 sequence (DNA): TGCAGCGTAGGGACAGGGGGCCAAGCTTTCTTT. This sequence encodes CSVGTGGQAFF.

This clonotype has at least ten counts. The chain employs TRBV10-3 and TRBJ1-4, with TRBD1 matching 7 bases. With 10 bases clipped from V and 8 bases from J, the junction kept 10 bases outside the gene matches. This CDR3 region has 13 residues. The germline V gene has CDR1 ENHRY and CDR2 SYGVKD. CDR3 DNA sequence: TGTGCCACAACGGAGGGGGCGTCGGAAAAACTGTTTTTT. Translating gives CATTEGASEKLFF.

This clonotype was detected many times. The V and J genes are TRBV10-2 and TRBJ1-1; a possible D gene is TRBD1 (6 bases). Between the trimmed V and J ends, which lost 2 bases and 11 bases, there was a span of 21 bases. CDR3 length: 15 residues. Germline CDR1 is WSHSY and CDR2 is SAAADI. CDR3 protein: CASSEATYWTVRAFF. CDR3 nucleotides: TGCGCCAGCAGTGAGGCTACATATTGGACAGTACGTGCTTTCTTT.

As regards this clonotype: This sequence is one base from a far larger clone and is likely a read error. The chain is built from TRBV7-9 and TRBJ2-5; 10 bases map to TRBD2. Germline V gene data show CDR1 as SEHNR and CDR2 as FQNEAQ (reference sequence). This CDR3 region has 13 residues. Written as DNA, the CDR3 is TGTGCCAGCAGCTTAACTAGCGGGGAGACCCAGTGCTTC. Its protein product is CASSLTSGETQCF.